The entry that follows covers one T cell receptor beta chain sequence. No antigen is known for it. No base quality values were provided; no much bigger clone lies one nucleotide off. The donors were roughly 39 Caucasian individuals from Russia, aged 6 to 90 years, who were systemically healthy. Around 9.8 milliliters of peripheral blood were collected from each donor into EDTA-treated Vacutainer tubes. Ficoll-Paque density-gradient centrifugation was used to isolate PBMCs, with at least 6 million per sample. Total RNA, at least 6 micrograms per sample, was extracted from PBMCs with Trizol reagent. The percentages of naive CD45RAhigh/CD27high T cells were determined by flow cytometry on a PBMC aliquot from every donor. Library preparation employed 5' RACE. The reads were generated on an Illumina HiSeq 2500. A second PCR of about 6 to 12 cycles was run with a J-beta primer mix and a sample-barcoded 5' primer. A unique molecular identifier was introduced onto each TCR beta cDNA molecule by a template-switch 5' adaptor carrying 12 random nucleotides. Each sample yielded at least 3 million CDR3-containing paired-end reads. First-strand cDNA was synthesized from all RNA with the Mint cDNA synthesis kit, primed by a TRBC-specific oligonucleotide. Following uracil-DNA glycosylase treatment, a first 18-cycle PCR with universal primers M1SS and BC2_uni_R was performed on all cDNA. On the study's bioinformatics: Normalization of each sample was performed by random selection of 1 million high-quality reads, each carrying a distinct molecular identifier. Instead of being binned into consensus sequences, reads that shared molecular identifiers were thrown out. MiTCR, with a Q25 quality threshold and the strictest error-elimination algorithm, was used for CDR3 identification, clonotype clustering and error correction. A nonparametric unseen species model using Euler transformation provided a lower-bound estimate of total TCR beta diversity. The public reads were run again by TCRdb, first through fastp at Q25 and then through MiXCR, and only productive beta chains were kept. Duplicate CDR3 protein sequences are folded into a single record with the most common DNA and genes. TCRdb, not the authors, supplied the V and J calls. Within this sample are around 780,000 distinct CDR3 sequences, with 56% of them counted one time only. The ten largest account for 20% to 30% of the sample.

This record belongs to a study of blood T cells in healthy people across ages (dated by TCRdb to the mid-2010s). About the investigation overall: In model experiments, roughly one uniquely barcoded TCR beta cDNA molecule per two T cells was captured by template switching. To avoid experimental bias, donors of different ages were randomly spread across the sequencing lanes. The donors were split into four age groups: young (average around 17 years), middle-aged (around 40), aged (approximately 60) and long-lived (82). Two additional independent replicas of 1 million unique cDNA reads from the same blood draw were analyzed for two donors (one aged 18 to 29 and one aged 80 or older). Using deep sequencing normalized with unique cDNA molecular identifiers, the study measured how TCR beta repertoire diversity changes with age.

The full study reports these points: The percentage of naive T cells measured by flow cytometry correlated strongly with observed TCR beta diversity. Compared with the aged group, the long-lived group had more naive CD4+ T cells, fewer expanded clones and increased TCR diversity, a pattern suggesting age selection. Because the CMV infection status of the donors was unknown, age-related changes in expanded clonotypes may potentially have been confounded. As age increased, observed TCR beta diversity per million T cells dropped in a roughly linear way, and a significant reduction was already evident by age 40. Conclusive comparison of naive and antigen-experienced compartments was prevented by the profiling of bulk unsorted PBMCs. Total diversity estimates from one million sequenced T cells were considered lower bounds and underestimates.

The receptor was isolated from a man aged 40-49 years in good health. The sample consisted of blood.

CDR3 sequence: CASSLTGNGETQYF. The sequenced DNA is TGTGCCAGCAGCCTCACCGGGAACGGGGAGACCCAGTACTTC. The chain is made from TRBV7-2 and TRBJ2-7; matching of 5 bases hints at TRBD2 as the D gene. The DNA end is a closer match to TRBJ2-5, so the J assignment may be wrong. CDR1 is given as SGHTA and CDR2 as FQGNSA, both from the germline V gene. Its CDR3 holds 14 amino acids, cysteine through phenylalanine. Of the read, only the CDR3 DNA is kept; its 42 bases are in frame from base 1.